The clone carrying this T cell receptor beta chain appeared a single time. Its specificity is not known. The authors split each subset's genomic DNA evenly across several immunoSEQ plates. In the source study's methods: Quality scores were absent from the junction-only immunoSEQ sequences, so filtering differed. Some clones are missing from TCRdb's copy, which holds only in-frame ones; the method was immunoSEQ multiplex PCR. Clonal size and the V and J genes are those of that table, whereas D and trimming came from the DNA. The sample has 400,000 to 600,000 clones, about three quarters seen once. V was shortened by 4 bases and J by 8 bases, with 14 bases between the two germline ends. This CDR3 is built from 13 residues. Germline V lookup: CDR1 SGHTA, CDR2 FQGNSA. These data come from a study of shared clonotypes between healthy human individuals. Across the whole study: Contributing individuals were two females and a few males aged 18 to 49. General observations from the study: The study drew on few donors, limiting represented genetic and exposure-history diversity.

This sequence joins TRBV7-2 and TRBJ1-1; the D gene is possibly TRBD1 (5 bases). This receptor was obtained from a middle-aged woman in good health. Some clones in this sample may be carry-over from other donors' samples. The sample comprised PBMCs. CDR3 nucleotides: TGTGCCAGCAGCTCCGGGGCCCGATCGGAAGCTTTCTTT. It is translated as CASSSGARSEAFF.